This TCR beta chain was found in a study of metastatic and nonmetastatic thyroid tumors. Study background: Where malignant and benign thyroid patients were concerned, repertoires were compared across blood and tumor or nodule tissue.

A note on this clone: No antigen is known for it.

All patients were untreated before thyroid surgery. General observations from the study: Benign nodules were reported to have significantly lower TCR beta diversity than malignant thyroid tumors, in blood and tumor.

The CDR3 runs to 16 residues. Looked up from germline, CDR1 is SGDLS and CDR2 is YYNGEE. Trimming stripped 2 bases from V and 4 bases from J, with 16 bases between. The authors' processing: Variation in CDR3 across clinicopathological groups served as the basis for constructing a distant-metastasis classifier in papillary thyroid cancer. TCRdb called clones again from the PCR reads with MiXCR. What appears here as the V and J calls and clone size reflects TCRdb's work, not the paper's. This sample has some 20,000 clones, with roughly a third found just once. This TCR was sampled from a female donor with papillary thyroid cancer or a benign thyroid nodule (not recorded which). Some clones in this sample may be carry-over from other donors' samples. Material for sequencing was tumor tissue. This chain links TRBV9 with TRBJ1-3; D is perhaps TRBD1 (6 bases). The CDR3: CASSVTYRVEGNTIYF. DNA of the CDR3: TGTGCCAGCAGCGTGACGTACAGGGTTGAAGGAAACACCATATATTTT.